These 14 T cell receptor beta chains originate from one sample sequenced in a study of shared clonotypes between healthy human individuals (dated by TCRdb to the early 2020s). Libraries were prepared through the immunoSEQ multiplex PCR assay. The source is immuneACCESS, and TCRdb retained only in-frame sequences with V and J called. Part of the clones is not carried over; for the studies checked, unresolved V genes explain less than half of this, and the remainder is unexplained. The sample table contains roughly 1.5 million clones; only one count was recorded for 95% to 99% of them. Together, the top ten hold about 0.45% of the sample. The sequenced sample was naive CD4+ T cells sorted from blood. The sample's cell subset or site, from its label and the paper: CD45RA+ positively selected. The receptors come from a man aged 30-40 years in good health.

This clone was found once. The rearrangement uses TRBV29-1 and TRBJ2-5; D is ambiguous. The CDR3 runs 10 residues. Per the germline V gene, CDR1 is SQVTM and CDR2 is ANQGSEA. V was pared by 7 bases and J by 4 bases, with 7 bases between. In DNA, the CDR3 is TGCAGCGGCAAAGGAGAGACCCAGTACTTC. Encoded protein: CSGKGETQYF.

This chain connects TRBV7-2 to TRBJ2-1; TRBD2 aligns across 7 bases. The V and J ends lost 7 bases and 4 bases, in that order; junction bases with no gene match: 10. The CDR3 consists of 15 residues. Germline values: CDR1 SGHTA, CDR2 FQGNSA. The CDR3 nucleotides are TGTGCCAGCACCTTTAGCCTAGCGGAATACAATGAGCAGTTCTTC. Protein sequence: CASTFSLAEYNEQFF.

The chain uses TRBV5-6 and TRBJ1-4; D perhaps matches TRBD1 (5 bases). The CDR3 totals 14 residues. CDR1 is SGHDT and CDR2 is YYEEEE in the germline V gene. The V end was cut by 6 bases, the J end by 5 bases, with 14 bases between. CDR3 sequence: CASTRDGRNEKLFF. The DNA for the CDR3 is TGTGCCAGCACCCGGGACGGAAGAAATGAAAAACTGTTTTTT. The variable domain in full, with the rest retrieved from reference TRBV5-6 and TRBJ1-4, is DAGVTQSPTHLIKTRGQQVTLRCSPKSGHDTVSWYQQALGQGPQFIFQYYEEEERQRGNFPDRFSGHQFPNYSSELNVNALLLGDSALYLCASTRDGRNEKLFFGSGTQLSVL.

Concerning this clone: Other nucleotide sequences from this sample produce the same CDR3. The J gene is TRBJ2-7, the V gene TRBV19, with D unresolved. The V and J ends lost 5 bases and 4 bases respectively, with 6 bases between them. The CDR3 loop spans 11 amino acids. CDR1 is LNHDA, CDR2 SQIVND, per germline (reference sequence). The CDR3 region has the DNA TGTGCCAGTAGTTTCGGGTACGAGCAGTACTTC. Its protein product is CASSFGYEQYF.

The chain joins TRBV5-1 to TRBJ2-4, with a possible D match to TRBD2 (7 bases). Trimming removed 4 bases from V and 6 bases from J, with 14 bases in between. Germline values: CDR1 SGHRS, CDR2 YFSETQ. The CDR3 loop spans 14 amino acids. The chain's CDR3 is CASSSTGGGNIQYF. Written as DNA, the CDR3 is TGCGCCAGCAGCAGTACGGGGGGCGGAAACATTCAGTACTTC.

Note on this clone: Different DNA sequences within this sample yield the same CDR3. The chain is built from TRBV5-1 and TRBJ2-3, with D possibly being TRBD1 (5 bases). The germline V and J ends were trimmed by 3 bases and 0 bases, with 8 bases remaining between them. Germline loops: CDR1 SGHRS, CDR2 YFSETQ. The CDR3 totals 14 residues. DNA of the CDR3: TGCGCCAGCAGCTCCCGGACAAGCACAGATACGCAGTATTTT. Protein sequence: CASSSRTSTDTQYF.

The chain has TRBV28 and TRBJ2-1; 7 positions match TRBD1. Looked up from germline, CDR1 is MDHEN and CDR2 is SYDVKM. CDR3 length: 12 amino acids. Trimming cost V 11 bases and J 10 bases; bases outside gene matches: 11. In nucleotides, the CDR3 is TGTGCCGGCCGGACAGGATCCAGGGAGCAGTTCTTC. This translates into CAGRTGSREQFF.

This clone was observed once. The genes are TRBV7-2 and TRBJ1-3; D not resolved. Trimming took 2 bases from V and 7 from J, leaving 9 bases between them. Per the germline V gene, CDR1 is SGHTA and CDR2 is FQGNSA. The CDR3 totals 13 residues. For the CDR3, the DNA is TGTGCCAGCAGCTTAACTAAGTCGAACACCATATATTTT. It translates to CASSLTKSNTIYF.

This chain uses TRBV28 with TRBJ1-3; the D gene is possibly TRBD1 (5 bases). CDR3 size: 16 residues. Germline values: CDR1 MDHEN, CDR2 SYDVKM. Trimming pared 6 bases from V and 0 bases from J, leaving 15 bases between. This CDR3 is CASRPQGRSSGNTIYF. The CDR3 bases are TGTGCCAGCAGGCCCCAGGGCAGGTCCTCTGGAAACACCATATATTTT. Full variable domain (remainder filled in from reference TRBV28 and TRBJ1-3): DVKVTQSSRYLVKRTGEKVFLECVQDMDHENMFWYRQDPGLGLRLIYFSYDVKMKEKGDIPEGYSVSREKKERFSLILESASTNQTSMYLCASRPQGRSSGNTIYFGEGSWLTVV.

The chain joins TRBV20-1 to TRBJ1-2, with 7 nucleotides matching TRBD1. Germline CDR1 DFQATT, CDR2 SNEGSKA (reference sequence). This CDR3 comprises 11 residues. Trimming at V came to 6 bases and at J to 7 bases, leaving 5 bases not matched to a gene. CDR3 bases: TGCAGTGCCTCAGGGGGTTTTGGCTACACCTTC. Protein product: CSASGGFGYTF.

This sequence joins TRBV10-2 and TRBJ2-1, with D uncertain. V was clipped by 4 bases and J by 11 bases, with 15 bases between them. From germline, CDR1 is WSHSY and CDR2 SAAADI. CDR3 length: 13 residues. CDR3 bases: TGCGCCAGCAGTGTAAAGTCAGAAGTTAAGCAGTTCTTC. As protein: CASSVKSEVKQFF.

With respect to this clone: This sample also contains other DNA sequences that code for the same CDR3. This chain links TRBV7-9 with TRBJ2-1; tentative D call: TRBD1 (5 bases). The germline gives CDR1 SEHNR, CDR2 FQNEAQ (reference sequence). Trimming removed 5 bases at V and 9 bases at J, with 8 bases between. The CDR3 length is 11 residues. CDR3 sequence reads: CASSPQGEQFF. The CDR3 DNA sequence: TGTGCCAGCAGCCCTCAGGGTGAGCAGTTCTTC. The whole variable domain, remainder taken from reference TRBV7-9 and TRBJ2-1, is DTGVSQNPRHKITKRGQNVTFRCDPISEHNRLYWYRQTLGQGPEFLTYFQNEAQLEKSRLLSDRFSAERPKGSFSTLEIQRTEQGDSAMYLCASSPQGEQFFGPGTRLTVL.

The chain combines TRBV7-3 with TRBJ2-7; D is perhaps TRBD2 (5 bases). The CDR3 consists of 14 residues. The germline V and J ends were trimmed by 1 base and 6 bases, with 13 bases remaining between them. Germline V lookup: CDR1 SGHTA, CDR2 FQGTGA. Here the CDR3 reads CASSLSPGSSEQYF. CDR3 sequence (DNA): TGTGCCAGCAGCTTAAGCCCGGGATCTAGCGAGCAGTACTTC.

V gene TRBV27 combines with J gene TRBJ2-7; 10 bases fit TRBD1. The CDR3 length is 14 residues. Germline V gene lookup returns CDR1 MNHEY and CDR2 SMNVEV (reference sequence). V lost 5 bases, J lost 3 bases, and 4 bases stayed unmatched. The CDR3 nucleotides are TGTGCCAGCAGTCCCCGGGACAGGGGCTACGAGCAGTACTTC. Protein sequence: CASSPRDRGYEQYF.